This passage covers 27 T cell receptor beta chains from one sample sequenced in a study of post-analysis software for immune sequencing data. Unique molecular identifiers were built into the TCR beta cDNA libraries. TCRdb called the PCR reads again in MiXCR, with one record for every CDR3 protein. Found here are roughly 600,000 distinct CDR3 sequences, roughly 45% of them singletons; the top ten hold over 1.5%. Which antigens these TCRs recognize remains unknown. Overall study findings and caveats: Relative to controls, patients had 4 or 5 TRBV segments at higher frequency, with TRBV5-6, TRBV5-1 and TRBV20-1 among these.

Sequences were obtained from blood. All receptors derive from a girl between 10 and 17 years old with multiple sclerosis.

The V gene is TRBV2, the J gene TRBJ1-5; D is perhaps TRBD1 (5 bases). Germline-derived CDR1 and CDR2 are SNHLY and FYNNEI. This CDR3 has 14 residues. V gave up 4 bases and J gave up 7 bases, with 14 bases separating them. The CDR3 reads CASSASGKFQPQHF. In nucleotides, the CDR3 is TGTGCCAGCAGTGCATCAGGGAAATTCCAGCCCCAGCATTTT.

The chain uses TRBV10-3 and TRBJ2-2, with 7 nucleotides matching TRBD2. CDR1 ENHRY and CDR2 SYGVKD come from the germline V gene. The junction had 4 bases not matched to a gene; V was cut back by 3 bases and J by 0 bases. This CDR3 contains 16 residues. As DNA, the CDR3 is TGTGCCATCAGTGAAGGCGGGGGATCGAACACCGGGGAGCTGTTTTTT. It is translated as CAISEGGGSNTGELFF.

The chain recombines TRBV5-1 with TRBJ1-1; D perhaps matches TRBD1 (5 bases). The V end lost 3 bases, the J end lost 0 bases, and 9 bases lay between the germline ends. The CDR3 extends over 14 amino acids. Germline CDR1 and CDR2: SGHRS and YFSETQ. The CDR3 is CASSSDSMNTEAFF. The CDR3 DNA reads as TGCGCCAGCAGCTCCGACAGCATGAACACTGAAGCTTTCTTT.

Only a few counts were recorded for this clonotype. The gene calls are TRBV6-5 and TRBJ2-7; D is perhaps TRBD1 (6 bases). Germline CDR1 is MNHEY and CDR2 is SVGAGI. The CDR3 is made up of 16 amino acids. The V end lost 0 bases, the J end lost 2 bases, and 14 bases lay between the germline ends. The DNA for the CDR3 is TGTGCCAGCAGTTACTCCTCCGGGACAAACCCCTACGAGCAGTACTTC. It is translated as CASSYSSGTNPYEQYF.

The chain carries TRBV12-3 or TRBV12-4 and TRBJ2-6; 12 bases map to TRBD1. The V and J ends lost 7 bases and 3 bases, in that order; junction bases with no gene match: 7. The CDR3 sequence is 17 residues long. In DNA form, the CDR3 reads TGTGCCAGCACCGCCGGGACAGGGGGCGTTGGGGCCAACGTCCTGACTTTC. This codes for CASTAGTGGVGANVLTF.

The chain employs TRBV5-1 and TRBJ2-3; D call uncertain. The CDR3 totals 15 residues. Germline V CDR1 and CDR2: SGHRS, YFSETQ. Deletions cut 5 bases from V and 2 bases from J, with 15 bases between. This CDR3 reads CASRLGNTPTDTQYF. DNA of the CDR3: TGCGCCAGCAGACTCGGCAATACCCCCACAGATACGCAGTATTTT.

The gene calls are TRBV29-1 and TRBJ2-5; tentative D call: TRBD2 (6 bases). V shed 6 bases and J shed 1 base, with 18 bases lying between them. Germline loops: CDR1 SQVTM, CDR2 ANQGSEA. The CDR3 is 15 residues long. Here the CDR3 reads CSVRGASEFQETQYF. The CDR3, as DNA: TGCAGCGTCCGAGGGGCTAGCGAGTTCCAAGAGACCCAGTACTTC.

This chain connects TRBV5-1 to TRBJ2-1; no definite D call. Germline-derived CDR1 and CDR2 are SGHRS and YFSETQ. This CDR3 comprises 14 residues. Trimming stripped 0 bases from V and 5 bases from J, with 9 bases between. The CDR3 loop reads CASSLGPPNNEQFF. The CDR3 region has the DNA TGCGCCAGCAGCTTGGGACCACCCAACAATGAGCAGTTCTTC.

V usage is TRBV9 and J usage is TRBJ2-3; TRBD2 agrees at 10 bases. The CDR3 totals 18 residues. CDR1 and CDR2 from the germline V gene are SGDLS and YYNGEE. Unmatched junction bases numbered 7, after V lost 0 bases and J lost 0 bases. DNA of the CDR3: TGTGCCAGCAGCGTAGGGCTAGCGGGGGCCCTAAGCACAGATACGCAGTATTTT. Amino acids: CASSVGLAGALSTDTQYF.

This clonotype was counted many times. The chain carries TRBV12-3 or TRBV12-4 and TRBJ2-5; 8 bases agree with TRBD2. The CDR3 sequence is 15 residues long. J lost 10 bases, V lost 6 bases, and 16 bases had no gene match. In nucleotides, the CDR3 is TGTGCCAGCAGGCCTACTAGCGGCCCCCCAGGTGACCAGTACTTC. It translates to CASRPTSGPPGDQYF.

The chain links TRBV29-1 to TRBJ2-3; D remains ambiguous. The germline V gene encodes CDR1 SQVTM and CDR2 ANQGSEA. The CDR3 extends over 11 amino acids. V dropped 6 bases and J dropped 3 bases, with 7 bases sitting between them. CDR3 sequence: CSVQETDTQYF. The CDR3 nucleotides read TGCAGCGTCCAGGAGACAGATACGCAGTATTTT.

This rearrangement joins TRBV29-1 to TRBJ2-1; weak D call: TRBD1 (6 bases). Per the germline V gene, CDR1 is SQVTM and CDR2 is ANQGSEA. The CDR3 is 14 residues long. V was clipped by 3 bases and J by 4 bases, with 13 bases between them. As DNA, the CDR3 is TGCAGCGTTGAGGACAGACGTCTTTACAATGAGCAGTTCTTC. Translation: CSVEDRRLYNEQFF.

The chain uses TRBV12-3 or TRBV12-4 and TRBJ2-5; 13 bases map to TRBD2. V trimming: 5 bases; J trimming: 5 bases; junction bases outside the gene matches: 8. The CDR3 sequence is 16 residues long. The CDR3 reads CASSPRTSGRSETQYF. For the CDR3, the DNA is TGTGCCAGCAGTCCTCGGACTAGCGGGAGAAGCGAGACCCAGTACTTC.

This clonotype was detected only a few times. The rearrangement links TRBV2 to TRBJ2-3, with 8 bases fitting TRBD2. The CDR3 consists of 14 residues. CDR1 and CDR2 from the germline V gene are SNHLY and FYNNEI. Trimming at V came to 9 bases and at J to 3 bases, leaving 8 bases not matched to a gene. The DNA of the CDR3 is TGTGCCAGAGAAGTCGCGGGGGGAACAGATACGCAGTATTTT. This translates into CAREVAGGTDTQYF.

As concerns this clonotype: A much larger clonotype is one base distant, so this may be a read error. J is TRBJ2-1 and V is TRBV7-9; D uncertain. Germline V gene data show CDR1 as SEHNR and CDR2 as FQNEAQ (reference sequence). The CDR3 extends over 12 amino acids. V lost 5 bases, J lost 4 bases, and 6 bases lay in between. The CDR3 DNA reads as TGTGCCAGCAGCCTGTGGTACAATGAGCAGTTCTTC. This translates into CASSLWYNEQFF.

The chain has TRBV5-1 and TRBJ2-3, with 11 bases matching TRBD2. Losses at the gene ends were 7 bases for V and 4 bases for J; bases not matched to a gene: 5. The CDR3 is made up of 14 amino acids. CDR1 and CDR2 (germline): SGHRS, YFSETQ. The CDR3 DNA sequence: TGCGCCAGCGATAGCGGGAGGGCCTCAGATACGCAGTATTTT. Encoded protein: CASDSGRASDTQYF.

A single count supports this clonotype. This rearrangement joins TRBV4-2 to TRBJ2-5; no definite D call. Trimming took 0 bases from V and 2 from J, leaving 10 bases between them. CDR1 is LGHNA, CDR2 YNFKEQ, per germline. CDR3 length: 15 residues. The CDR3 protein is CASSQDGSGQETQYF. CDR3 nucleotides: TGTGCCAGCAGCCAAGATGGGTCAGGTCAAGAGACCCAGTACTTC.

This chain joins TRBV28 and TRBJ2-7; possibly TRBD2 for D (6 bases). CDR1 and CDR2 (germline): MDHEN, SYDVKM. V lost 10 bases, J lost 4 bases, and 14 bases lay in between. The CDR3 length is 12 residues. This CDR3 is CANNKEGYEQYF. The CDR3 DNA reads TGTGCCAACAACAAGGAGGGTTACGAGCAGTACTTC. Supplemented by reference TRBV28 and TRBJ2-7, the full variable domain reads DVKVTQSSRYLVKRTGEKVFLECVQDMDHENMFWYRQDPGLGLRLIYFSYDVKMKEKGDIPEGYSVSREKKERFSLILESASTNQTSMYLCANNKEGYEQYFGPGTRLTVT.

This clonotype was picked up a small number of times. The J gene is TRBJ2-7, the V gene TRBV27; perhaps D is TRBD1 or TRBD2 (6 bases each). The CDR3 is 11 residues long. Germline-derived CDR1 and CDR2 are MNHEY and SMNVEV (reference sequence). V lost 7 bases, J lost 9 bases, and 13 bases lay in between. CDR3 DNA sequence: TGTGCCAGCAACTGTGGAGGGGGGCAGTACTTC. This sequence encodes CASNCGGGQYF.

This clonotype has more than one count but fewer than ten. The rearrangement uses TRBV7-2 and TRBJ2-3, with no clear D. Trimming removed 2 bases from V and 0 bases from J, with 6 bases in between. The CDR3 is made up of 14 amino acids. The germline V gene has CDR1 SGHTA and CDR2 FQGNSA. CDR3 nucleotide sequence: TGTGCCAGCAGCTTAAGACTTAGCACAGATACGCAGTATTTT. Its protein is CASSLRLSTDTQYF.

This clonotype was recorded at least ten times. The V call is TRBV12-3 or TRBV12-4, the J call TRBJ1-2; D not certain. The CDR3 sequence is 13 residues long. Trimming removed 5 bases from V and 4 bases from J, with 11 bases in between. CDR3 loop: CASSPVPGYGYTF. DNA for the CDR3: TGTGCCAGCAGTCCGGTTCCGGGCTATGGCTACACCTTC.

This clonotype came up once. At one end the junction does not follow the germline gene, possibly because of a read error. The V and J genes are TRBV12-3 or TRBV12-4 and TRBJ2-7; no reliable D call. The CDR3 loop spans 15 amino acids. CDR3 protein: CACSSTPSNSYEQYF. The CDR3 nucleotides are TGTGCCTGCAGTTCGACACCTAGTAACTCCTACGAGCAGTACTTC.

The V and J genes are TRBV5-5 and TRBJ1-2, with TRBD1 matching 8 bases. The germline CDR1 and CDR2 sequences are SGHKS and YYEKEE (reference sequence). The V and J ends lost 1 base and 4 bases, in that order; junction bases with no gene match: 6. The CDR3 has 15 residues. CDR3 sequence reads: CASSLRTGQSYGYTF. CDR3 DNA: TGTGCCAGCAGCTTGAGGACAGGGCAAAGCTATGGCTACACCTTC.

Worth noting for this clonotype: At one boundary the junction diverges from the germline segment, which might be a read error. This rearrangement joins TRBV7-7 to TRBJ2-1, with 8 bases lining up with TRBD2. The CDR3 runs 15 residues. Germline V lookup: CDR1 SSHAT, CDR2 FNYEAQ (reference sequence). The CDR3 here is CASSLSGGPYNEQFF. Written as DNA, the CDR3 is TGTGCTAGCAGCCTGAGCGGGGGACCCTACAATGAGCAGTTCTTC.

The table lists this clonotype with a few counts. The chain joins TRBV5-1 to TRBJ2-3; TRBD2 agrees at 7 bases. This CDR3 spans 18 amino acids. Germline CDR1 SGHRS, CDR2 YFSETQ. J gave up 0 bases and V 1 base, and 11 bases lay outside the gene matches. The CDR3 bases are TGCGCCAGCAGCTTGTGGGGACTTAGCGGGTCTAGCACAGATACGCAGTATTTT. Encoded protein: CASSLWGLSGSSTDTQYF.

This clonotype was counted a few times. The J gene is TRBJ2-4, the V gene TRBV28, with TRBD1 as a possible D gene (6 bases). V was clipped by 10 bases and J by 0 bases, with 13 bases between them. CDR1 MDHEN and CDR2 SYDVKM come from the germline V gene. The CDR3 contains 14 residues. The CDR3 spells CATWTALAKNIQYF. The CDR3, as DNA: TGTGCCACCTGGACAGCTCTAGCCAAAAACATTCAGTACTTC.

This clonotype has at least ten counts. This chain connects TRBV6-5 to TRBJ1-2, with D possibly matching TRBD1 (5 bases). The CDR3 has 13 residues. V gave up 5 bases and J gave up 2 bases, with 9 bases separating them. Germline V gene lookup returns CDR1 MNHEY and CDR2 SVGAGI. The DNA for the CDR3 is TGTGCCAGCAGTCGCAGGGAAAACTATGGCTACACCTTC. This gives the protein CASSRRENYGYTF.